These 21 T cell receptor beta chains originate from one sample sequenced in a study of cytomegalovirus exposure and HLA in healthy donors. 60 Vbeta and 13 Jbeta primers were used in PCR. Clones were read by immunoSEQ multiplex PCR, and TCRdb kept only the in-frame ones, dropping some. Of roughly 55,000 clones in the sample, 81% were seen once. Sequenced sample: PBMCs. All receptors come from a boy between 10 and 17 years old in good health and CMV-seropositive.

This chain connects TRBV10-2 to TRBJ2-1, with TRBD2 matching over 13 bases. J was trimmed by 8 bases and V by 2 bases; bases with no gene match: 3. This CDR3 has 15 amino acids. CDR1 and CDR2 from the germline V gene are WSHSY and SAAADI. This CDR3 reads CASSEPLAGGHEQFF. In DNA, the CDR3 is TGCGCCAGCAGTGAGCCACTAGCGGGGGGGCATGAGCAGTTCTTC.

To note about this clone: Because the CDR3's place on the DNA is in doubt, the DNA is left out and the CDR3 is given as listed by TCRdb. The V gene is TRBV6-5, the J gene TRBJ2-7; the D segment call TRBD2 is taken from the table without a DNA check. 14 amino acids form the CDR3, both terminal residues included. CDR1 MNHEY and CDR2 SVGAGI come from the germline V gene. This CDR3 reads CASSSSGISYEQYF.

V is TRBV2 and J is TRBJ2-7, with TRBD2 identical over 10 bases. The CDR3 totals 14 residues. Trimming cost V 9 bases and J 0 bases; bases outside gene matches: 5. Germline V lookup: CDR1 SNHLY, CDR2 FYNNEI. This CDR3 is CASLLAGGSYEQYF. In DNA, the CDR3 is TGTGCCAGTTTATTAGCGGGGGGCTCCTACGAGCAGTACTTC. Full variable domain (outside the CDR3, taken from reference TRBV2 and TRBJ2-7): EPEVTQTPSHQVTQMGQEVILRCVPISNHLYFYWYRQILGQKVEFLVSFYNNEISEKSEIFDDQFSVERPDGSNFTLKIRSTKLEDSAMYFCASLLAGGSYEQYFGPGTRLTVT.

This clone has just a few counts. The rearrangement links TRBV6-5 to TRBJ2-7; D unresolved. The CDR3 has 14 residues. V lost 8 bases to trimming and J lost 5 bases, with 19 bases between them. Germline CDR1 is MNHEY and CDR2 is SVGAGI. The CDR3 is CASSIDPRSDEQYF. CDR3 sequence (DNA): TGTGCCAGCTCTATAGACCCCAGGTCGGACGAGCAGTACTTC.

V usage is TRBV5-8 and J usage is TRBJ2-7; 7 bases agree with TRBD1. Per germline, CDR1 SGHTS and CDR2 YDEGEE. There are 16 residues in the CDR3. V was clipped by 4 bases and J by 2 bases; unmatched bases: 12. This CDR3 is CASSQLTGTKTYEQYF. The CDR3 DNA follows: TGTGCCAGCAGCCAACTGACAGGGACCAAGACCTACGAGCAGTACTTC. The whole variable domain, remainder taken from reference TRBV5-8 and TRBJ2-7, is EAGVTQSPTHLIKTRGQQATLRCSPISGHTSVYWYQQALGLGLQFLLWYDEGEERNRGNFPPRFSGRQFPNYSSELNVNALELEDSALYLCASSQLTGTKTYEQYFGPGTRLTVT.

DNA of the CDR3: TGCGCCAGCAGCTTCCCATCTACCTACAGGGTCCCGGGTTCACCCCTCCACTTT. Translating it yields CASSFPSTYRVPGSPLHF. The V call is TRBV5-1, the J call TRBJ1-6, with a possible D match to TRBD1 (6 bases). The CDR3 spans 18 residues. The V gene lost 2 bases and the J gene lost 9 bases, with 24 bases spanning the gap. Germline V gene sequence: CDR1 SGHRS, CDR2 YFSETQ.

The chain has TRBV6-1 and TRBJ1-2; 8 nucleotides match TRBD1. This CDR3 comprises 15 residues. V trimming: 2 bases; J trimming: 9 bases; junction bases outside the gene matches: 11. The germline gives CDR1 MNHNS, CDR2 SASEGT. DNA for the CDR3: TGTGCCAGCAGTGAAAACCCCTTGACAGGGGAGCGCTACACCTTC. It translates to CASSENPLTGERYTF.

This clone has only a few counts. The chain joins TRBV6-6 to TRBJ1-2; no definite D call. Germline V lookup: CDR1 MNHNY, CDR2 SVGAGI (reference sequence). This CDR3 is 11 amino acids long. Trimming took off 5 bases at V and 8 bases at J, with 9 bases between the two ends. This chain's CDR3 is CASSTSRGYTF. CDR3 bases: TGTGCCAGCAGTACGTCCCGGGGCTACACCTTC.

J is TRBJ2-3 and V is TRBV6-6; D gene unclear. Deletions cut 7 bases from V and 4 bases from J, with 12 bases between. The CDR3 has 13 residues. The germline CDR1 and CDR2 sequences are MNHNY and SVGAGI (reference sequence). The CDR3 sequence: CASTSVPADTQYF. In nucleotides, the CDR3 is TGTGCCAGCACCTCGGTTCCGGCAGATACGCAGTATTTT.

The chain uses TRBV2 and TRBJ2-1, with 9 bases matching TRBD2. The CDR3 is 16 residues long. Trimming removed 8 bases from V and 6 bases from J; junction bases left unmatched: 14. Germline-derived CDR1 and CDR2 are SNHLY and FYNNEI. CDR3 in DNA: TGTGCCAGCGGGGCGAGCGGGGGGTCGATACTCAATGAGCAGTTCTTC. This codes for CASGASGGSILNEQFF. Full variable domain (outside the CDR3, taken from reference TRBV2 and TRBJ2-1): EPEVTQTPSHQVTQMGQEVILRCVPISNHLYFYWYRQILGQKVEFLVSFYNNEISEKSEIFDDQFSVERPDGSNFTLKIRSTKLEDSAMYFCASGASGGSILNEQFFGPGTRLTVL.

DNA for the CDR3: TGTGCCAGCAGTTTTCTCGGGGCGGGGGGCAAAACCTACACAGATACGCAGTATTTT. It translates to CASSFLGAGGKTYTDTQYF. V gene TRBV27 combines with J gene TRBJ2-3, with 8 nucleotides matching TRBD2. In germline, CDR1 is MNHEY, CDR2 SMNVEV (reference sequence). The CDR3 is made up of 19 amino acids. Trimming removed 3 bases from V and 2 bases from J; junction bases left unmatched: 16.

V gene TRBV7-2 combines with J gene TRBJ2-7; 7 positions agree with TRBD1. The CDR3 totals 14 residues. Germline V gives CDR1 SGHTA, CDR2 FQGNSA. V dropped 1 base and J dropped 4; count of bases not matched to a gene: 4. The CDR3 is CASSLGQGRYEQYF. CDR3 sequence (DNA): TGTGCCAGCAGCTTAGGACAGGGCAGGTACGAGCAGTACTTC.

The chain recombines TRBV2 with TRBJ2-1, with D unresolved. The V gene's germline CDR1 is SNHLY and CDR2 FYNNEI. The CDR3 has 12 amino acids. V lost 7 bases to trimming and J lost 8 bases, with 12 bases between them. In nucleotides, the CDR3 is TGTGCCAGCAATCAGGCCGTATATGAGCAGTTCTTC. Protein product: CASNQAVYEQFF.

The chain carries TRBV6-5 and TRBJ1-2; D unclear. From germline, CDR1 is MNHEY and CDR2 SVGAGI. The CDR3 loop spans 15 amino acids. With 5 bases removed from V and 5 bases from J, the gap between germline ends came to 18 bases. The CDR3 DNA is TGTGCCAGCAGTCCGGCTCCGGGAATCAGTTATGGCTACACCTTC. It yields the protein CASSPAPGISYGYTF.

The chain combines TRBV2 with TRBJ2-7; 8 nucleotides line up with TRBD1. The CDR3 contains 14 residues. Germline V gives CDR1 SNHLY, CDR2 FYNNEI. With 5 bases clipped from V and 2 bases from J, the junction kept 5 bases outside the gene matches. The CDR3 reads CASSSDREPYEQYF. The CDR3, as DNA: TGTGCCAGCAGTTCGGACAGGGAACCCTACGAGCAGTACTTC. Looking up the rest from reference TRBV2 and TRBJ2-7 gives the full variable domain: EPEVTQTPSHQVTQMGQEVILRCVPISNHLYFYWYRQILGQKVEFLVSFYNNEISEKSEIFDDQFSVERPDGSNFTLKIRSTKLEDSAMYFCASSSDREPYEQYFGPGTRLTVT.

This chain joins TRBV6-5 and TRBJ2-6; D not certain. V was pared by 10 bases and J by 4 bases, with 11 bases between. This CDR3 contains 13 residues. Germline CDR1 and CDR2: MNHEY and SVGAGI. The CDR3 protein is CATIKAGANVLTF. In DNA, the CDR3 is TGTGCCACCATTAAAGCGGGGGCCAACGTCCTGACTTTC.

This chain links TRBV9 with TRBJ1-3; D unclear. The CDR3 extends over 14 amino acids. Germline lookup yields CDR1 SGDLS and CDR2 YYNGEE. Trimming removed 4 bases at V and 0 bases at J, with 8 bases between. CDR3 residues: CASSTYSSGNTIYF. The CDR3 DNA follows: TGTGCCAGCAGCACTTATAGCTCTGGAAACACCATATATTTT.

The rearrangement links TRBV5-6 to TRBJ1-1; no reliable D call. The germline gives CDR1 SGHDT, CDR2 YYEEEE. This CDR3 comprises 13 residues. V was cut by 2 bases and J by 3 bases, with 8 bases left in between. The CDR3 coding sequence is TGTGCCAGCAGCTTAATCGGAGACACTGAAGCTTTCTTT. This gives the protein CASSLIGDTEAFF.

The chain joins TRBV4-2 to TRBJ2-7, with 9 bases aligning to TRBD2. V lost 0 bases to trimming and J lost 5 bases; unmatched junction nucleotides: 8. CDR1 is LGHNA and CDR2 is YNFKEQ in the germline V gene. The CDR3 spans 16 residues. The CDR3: CASSQDRSGGFHEQYF. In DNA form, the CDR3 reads TGTGCCAGCAGCCAAGATAGAAGCGGGGGGTTCCACGAGCAGTACTTC.

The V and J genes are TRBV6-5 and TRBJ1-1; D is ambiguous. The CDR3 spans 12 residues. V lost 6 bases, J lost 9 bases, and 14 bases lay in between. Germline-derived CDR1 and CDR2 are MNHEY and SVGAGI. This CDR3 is CASSGSSPQAFF. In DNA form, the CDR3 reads TGTGCCAGCAGCGGGAGCTCACCCCAAGCTTTCTTT.

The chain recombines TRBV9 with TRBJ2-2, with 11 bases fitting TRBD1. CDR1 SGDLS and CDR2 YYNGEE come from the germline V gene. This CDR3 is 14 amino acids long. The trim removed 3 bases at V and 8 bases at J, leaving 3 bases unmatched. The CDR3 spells CASSADRGQGELFF. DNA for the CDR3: TGTGCCAGCAGCGCGGACAGGGGGCAGGGGGAGCTGTTTTTT.